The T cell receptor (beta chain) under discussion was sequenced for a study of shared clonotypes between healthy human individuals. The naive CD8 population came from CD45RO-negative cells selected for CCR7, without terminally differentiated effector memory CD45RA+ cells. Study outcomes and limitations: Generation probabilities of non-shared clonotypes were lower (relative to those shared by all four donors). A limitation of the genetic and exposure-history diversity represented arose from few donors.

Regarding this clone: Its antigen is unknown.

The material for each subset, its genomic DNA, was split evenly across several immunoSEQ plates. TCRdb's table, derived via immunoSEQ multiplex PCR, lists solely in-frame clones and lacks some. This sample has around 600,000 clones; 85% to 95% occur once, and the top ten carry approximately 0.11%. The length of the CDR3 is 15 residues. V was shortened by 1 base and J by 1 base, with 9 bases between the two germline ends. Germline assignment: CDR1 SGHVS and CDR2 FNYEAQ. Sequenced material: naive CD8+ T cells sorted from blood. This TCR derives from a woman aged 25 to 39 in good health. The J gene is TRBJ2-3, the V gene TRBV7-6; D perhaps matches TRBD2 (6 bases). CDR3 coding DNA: TGTGCCAGCAGCTTAGGGGGACTGGGCACAGATACGCAGTATTTT. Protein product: CASSLGGLGTDTQYF.